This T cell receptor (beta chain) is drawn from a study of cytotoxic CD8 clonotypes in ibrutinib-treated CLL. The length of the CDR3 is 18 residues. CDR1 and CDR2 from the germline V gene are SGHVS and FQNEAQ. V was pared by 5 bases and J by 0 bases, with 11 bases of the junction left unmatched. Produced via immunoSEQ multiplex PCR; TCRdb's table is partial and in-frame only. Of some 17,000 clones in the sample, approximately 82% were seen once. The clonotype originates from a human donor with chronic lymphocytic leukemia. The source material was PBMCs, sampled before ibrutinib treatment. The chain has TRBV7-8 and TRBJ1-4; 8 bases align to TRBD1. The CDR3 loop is CASSPWDGQGSTNEKLFF. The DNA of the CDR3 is TGTGCCAGCAGCCCCTGGGATGGACAGGGTTCAACTAATGAAAAACTGTTTTTT.